The rows below give T cell receptor beta chains drawn from one sample of a study of blood T cell repertoires in COVID-19. The assay was immunoSEQ multiplex PCR, and TCRdb's table has in-frame clones only and misses some. The sample gives about 250,000 clones, approximately 90% of which show up once; 0.75% to 0.9% is in the top ten. The sample taken for sequencing was peripheral blood. These receptor sequences come from a man in his thirties or forties with acute or convalescent COVID-19. Each CDR3 is given with its conserved first and last residue. Each record gives: CDR3 DNA, CDR3 protein, J gene, V gene, D gene, clone size. The D gene is left open where the match is weak. The listing skips clone size in some rows; elsewhere it reads once, few, many or a size class.

cdr3_nt: TGTGCCAGCAGTTTGCGGCCTTTCTCCTACGAGCAGTACTTC
cdr3_aa: CASSLRPFSYEQYF
j_call: TRBJ2-7
v_call: TRBV27
d_call: -
clone_size: -

cdr3_nt: TGTGCCAGCAGTTCAAACATGAGAGGAGGGACGAAGCCCTACGAGCAGTACTTC
cdr3_aa: CASSSNMRGGTKPYEQYF
j_call: TRBJ2-7
v_call: TRBV6-2/TRBV6-3
d_call: -
clone_size: -

cdr3_nt: TGTGCCAGCAGTTTAATAGTGGTGGCAGGGAATCAGCCCCAGCATTTT
cdr3_aa: CASSLIVVAGNQPQHF
j_call: TRBJ1-5
v_call: TRBV28
d_call: -
clone_size: -

cdr3_nt: TGTGCCAGCAGTTGGCAGGGGGCGGGGAGCACAGATACGCAGTATTTT
cdr3_aa: CASSWQGAGSTDTQYF
j_call: TRBJ2-3
v_call: TRBV28
d_call: TRBD1
clone_size: -

cdr3_nt: TGTGCCAGCAGCCTAACAGGGGTAGGAGAGACCCAGTACTTC
cdr3_aa: CASSLTGVGETQYF
j_call: TRBJ2-5
v_call: TRBV13
d_call: TRBD1
clone_size: -

cdr3_nt: TGTGCCAGCAGTTTCGCAGTCCCCGGGGAGCTGTTTTTT
cdr3_aa: CASSFAVPGELFF
j_call: TRBJ2-2
v_call: TRBV28
d_call: -
clone_size: -

cdr3_nt: TGTGCCAGCAGCTTGGCGACAGGCGATCAGCCCCAGCATTTT
cdr3_aa: CASSLATGDQPQHF
j_call: TRBJ1-5
v_call: TRBV7-9
d_call: -
clone_size: -

cdr3_nt: TGTGCCAGCTGTTCTGCGGAGGTACAAGAGACCCAGTACTTC
cdr3_aa: CASCSAEVQETQYF
j_call: TRBJ2-5
v_call: TRBV6-5
d_call: -
clone_size: once

cdr3_nt: TGTGCCAGCAGTTTTCGTAGGAGGGGGGAGCTGTTTTTT
cdr3_aa: CASSFRRRGELFF
j_call: TRBJ2-2
v_call: TRBV12-3/TRBV12-4
d_call: -
clone_size: -

cdr3_nt: TGTGCCAGCAGCCTCCGGGCAGGGGGCATAACAAGTTCCTACGAGCAGTACTTC
cdr3_aa: CASSLRAGGITSSYEQYF
j_call: TRBJ2-7
v_call: TRBV7-9
d_call: TRBD1
clone_size: -

cdr3_nt: TGCGCCAGCAGCCAGACCGGAGAGTATGGCTACACCTTC
cdr3_aa: CASSQTGEYGYTF
j_call: TRBJ1-2
v_call: TRBV5-1
d_call: -
clone_size: -

cdr3_nt: TGTGCCAGCTCCCAGGGACTAGGTGCAGATACGCAGTATTTT
cdr3_aa: CASSQGLGADTQYF
j_call: TRBJ2-3
v_call: TRBV18
d_call: TRBD2
clone_size: -

cdr3_nt: TGTGCCAGCTCACCACAGGGACTTGAAGCTTTCTTT
cdr3_aa: CASSPQGLEAFF
j_call: TRBJ1-1
v_call: TRBV18
d_call: -
clone_size: -

cdr3_nt: TGTGCCAGCTCTCCCCGGGACAGTACCTACGAGCAGTACTTC
cdr3_aa: CASSPRDSTYEQYF
j_call: TRBJ2-7
v_call: TRBV18
d_call: TRBD1
clone_size: -

cdr3_nt: TGTGCCAGCAGCCCGGACCCGGGACTAGCGAACTACGAGCAGTACTTC
cdr3_aa: CASSPDPGLANYEQYF
j_call: TRBJ2-7
v_call: TRBV5-5
d_call: TRBD2
clone_size: -

cdr3_nt: TGTGCCAGCAGTACCCCCGGGACTAGCGGGAGCTCCTACGAGCAGTACTTC
cdr3_aa: CASSTPGTSGSSYEQYF
j_call: TRBJ2-7
v_call: TRBV28
d_call: TRBD2
clone_size: -

cdr3_nt: TGTGCCAGCAGCTTACAGGGGGGGGTTACTGAAGCTTTCTTT
cdr3_aa: CASSLQGGVTEAFF
j_call: TRBJ1-1
v_call: TRBV14
d_call: TRBD1
clone_size: -

cdr3_nt: TGTGCCAGCAGTCCTTCGAGGAGCTATGGCTACACCTTC
cdr3_aa: CASSPSRSYGYTF
j_call: TRBJ1-2
v_call: TRBV28
d_call: -
clone_size: -

cdr3_nt: TGTGCCAGCAGAGGACTAGTTCCCTACAATGAGCAGTTCTTC
cdr3_aa: CASRGLVPYNEQFF
j_call: TRBJ2-1
v_call: TRBV3-1/TRBV3-2
d_call: TRBD2
clone_size: once

cdr3_nt: TGTGCCAGCAGTAAACCAGGGGGCCGGACCGGGGAGCTGTTTTTT
cdr3_aa: CASSKPGGRTGELFF
j_call: TRBJ2-2
v_call: TRBV28
d_call: TRBD1
clone_size: -

cdr3_nt: TGTGCCAGCAGCTTAGCGCTTCCCAGAATGAACACTGAAGCTTTCTTT
cdr3_aa: CASSLALPRMNTEAFF
j_call: TRBJ1-1
v_call: TRBV7-8
d_call: -
clone_size: -

cdr3_nt: TGTGCCTGGACCGGGACAGGGGGATTTCAGCCCCAGCATTTT
cdr3_aa: CAWTGTGGFQPQHF
j_call: TRBJ1-5
v_call: TRBV30
d_call: TRBD1
clone_size: -

cdr3_nt: TGTGCCAGCAGTTATCCGGGACAGGGGAACACTGAAGCTTTCTTT
cdr3_aa: CASSYPGQGNTEAFF
j_call: TRBJ1-1
v_call: TRBV6-5
d_call: TRBD1
clone_size: -

cdr3_nt: TGTGCCAGCAGTTGGAGGGACACTGAAGCTTTCTTT
cdr3_aa: CASSWRDTEAFF
j_call: TRBJ1-1
v_call: TRBV28
d_call: -
clone_size: -

cdr3_nt: TGTGCCAGCAGCTTATTGGGACAGGGGACCGGGGAGCTGTTTTTT
cdr3_aa: CASSLLGQGTGELFF
j_call: TRBJ2-2
v_call: TRBV7-3
d_call: TRBD1
clone_size: -

cdr3_nt: TGTGCCAGCAGCTACGACAGTTACCAAGAGACCCAGTACTTC
cdr3_aa: CASSYDSYQETQYF
j_call: TRBJ2-5
v_call: TRBV28
d_call: -
clone_size: -

cdr3_nt: TGCGCCAGCAGTGCCGGGACAGGCGGGACTGAAGCTTTCTTT
cdr3_aa: CASSAGTGGTEAFF
j_call: TRBJ1-1
v_call: TRBV10-2
d_call: TRBD1
clone_size: -

cdr3_nt: TGTGCCAGCAGCCTGGGACAGGCTAACTATGGCTACACCTTC
cdr3_aa: CASSLGQANYGYTF
j_call: TRBJ1-2
v_call: TRBV5-5
d_call: TRBD1
clone_size: -

cdr3_nt: TGTGCCAGCAGCCCCGGTGGTTCTGTCGGACAGGGCCCCTCAGGCTACACCTTC
cdr3_aa: CASSPGGSVGQGPSGYTF
j_call: TRBJ1-2
v_call: TRBV5-4
d_call: TRBD1
clone_size: -

cdr3_nt: TGTGCCTGGAGTGTAAGGCCGGCTAGCGGGTTCGAAGTGGGAGAGACCCAGTACTTC
cdr3_aa: CAWSVRPASGFEVGETQYF
j_call: TRBJ2-5
v_call: TRBV30
d_call: TRBD2
clone_size: -

cdr3_nt: TGCGCCAGCAGCCCTGGGACAGCCTACAATGAGCAGTTCTTC
cdr3_aa: CASSPGTAYNEQFF
j_call: TRBJ2-1
v_call: TRBV4-1
d_call: TRBD1
clone_size: -

cdr3_nt: TGTGCCAGCAGGAGTGAGCAGGGGCGCCAGCCCCAGCATTTT
cdr3_aa: CASRSEQGRQPQHF
j_call: TRBJ1-5
v_call: TRBV2
d_call: -
clone_size: few

cdr3_nt: TGTGCCTGGAAATTTCTCGGACAGGGATCCTATGGCTACACCTTC
cdr3_aa: CAWKFLGQGSYGYTF
j_call: TRBJ1-2
v_call: TRBV30
d_call: TRBD1
clone_size: -

cdr3_nt: TGTGCCAGCAGTTTAAGGCTAGCTTTTCCAGATACGCAGTATTTT
cdr3_aa: CASSLRLAFPDTQYF
j_call: TRBJ2-3
v_call: TRBV28
d_call: -
clone_size: -

cdr3_nt: TGTGCCAGCAGCATGGGGCCCACCCGGCTGGATTTT
cdr3_aa: CASSMGPTRLDF
j_call: TRBJ2-3
v_call: TRBV7-9
d_call: -
clone_size: -

cdr3_nt: TGTGCCAGCAGTGAGGCTAGAAAAGATACGCAGTATTTT
cdr3_aa: CASSEARKDTQYF
j_call: TRBJ2-3
v_call: TRBV6-1
d_call: -
clone_size: -

cdr3_nt: TGTGCCAGCTTAATGGGGACAGGGTCCCTCCACTTT
cdr3_aa: CASLMGTGSLHF
j_call: TRBJ1-6
v_call: TRBV28
d_call: TRBD1
clone_size: -

cdr3_nt: TGTGCCAGCATCACCCAAACAGCGGGGGTGTACACTGAAGCTTTCTTT
cdr3_aa: CASITQTAGVYTEAFF
j_call: TRBJ1-1
v_call: TRBV28
d_call: -
clone_size: -

cdr3_nt: TGTGCCAGCAGCTTACAGGTGGAGAAGGGTAGGACCTTC
cdr3_aa: CASSLQVEKGRTF
j_call: TRBJ1-2
v_call: TRBV5-4
d_call: -
clone_size: -

cdr3_nt: TGTGCCAGCAGCTTTATGCGACAGACGATGAATTCACCCCTCCACTTT
cdr3_aa: CASSFMRQTMNSPLHF
j_call: TRBJ1-6
v_call: TRBV5-6
d_call: -
clone_size: -

cdr3_nt: TGCGCCAGCTCAGGACAGCCTTTATCTGGGGCCAACGTCCTGACTTTC
cdr3_aa: CASSGQPLSGANVLTF
j_call: TRBJ2-6
v_call: TRBV5-1
d_call: -
clone_size: -

cdr3_nt: TGTGCCATCAGTGGTGCAGGGGGGAATTCACCCCTCCACTTT
cdr3_aa: CAISGAGGNSPLHF
j_call: TRBJ1-6
v_call: TRBV10-3
d_call: TRBD1
clone_size: few

cdr3_nt: TGTGCCAGCAGCTTATTAACAGGGGGGCCAACCTACGAGCAGTACTTC
cdr3_aa: CASSLLTGGPTYEQYF
j_call: TRBJ2-7
v_call: TRBV5-6
d_call: TRBD1
clone_size: -

cdr3_nt: TGCGCCAGCAGCCAAGTATCGTTCACCCAGGGAACCTACGAGCAGTACTTC
cdr3_aa: CASSQVSFTQGTYEQYF
j_call: TRBJ2-7
v_call: TRBV4-1
d_call: -
clone_size: -